This T cell receptor beta chain was recorded in a study of T cells in tuberculosis. The assay was immunoSEQ multiplex PCR, and TCRdb's table has in-frame clones only and misses some. In the table there are some 30,000 clones, roughly 87% of which are singletons. This clone was recorded a few times. The target antigen is unknown. Study outcomes and limitations: Samples were chosen by availability of cryopreserved specimens.

Trimming took 0 bases from V and 1 from J, leaving 7 bases between them. The CDR3 runs to 14 residues. CDR1 and CDR2 from the germline V gene are SGDLS and YYNGEE. As for time point: new active TB diagnosis, blood taken before or within 7 days of starting treatment. The chain carries TRBV9 and TRBJ1-1, with D unclear. The source was PBMCs, collected at tuberculosis diagnosis. This sequence originates from an adult with tuberculosis. The CDR3: CASSVGAGNTEAFF. Written as DNA, the CDR3 is TGTGCCAGCAGCGTAGGGGCAGGGAACACTGAAGCTTTCTTT.